Listed below are T cell receptor beta chains from one sample, sequenced in a study of cytomegalovirus exposure and HLA in healthy donors. Clones were sequenced by immunoSEQ multiplex PCR, and TCRdb holds only the in-frame ones, with some missing. The sample contains some 130,000 clones, 74% of which appear only once. The specimen sequenced was PBMCs. These receptor sequences come from a woman aged 45-65 years in good health and CMV-seropositive. CDR3s include the opening cysteine and the closing phenylalanine or tryptophan. Each record gives: CDR3 DNA, CDR3 protein, D gene, CDR3 length, J gene, clone size, V gene. The D gene is left open where the match is weak. Clone size, where shown, is once, few, many, or a class for clones that have expanded.

TGTGCCAGCAGAAAAAGGTGGGGACAGGGGGATAAAGAGACCCAGTACTTC,CASRKRWGQGDKETQYF,TRBD1,17,TRBJ2-5,.,TRBV27
TGTGCCAGTGGGGCCGAAATAAGTTTTGAGCAGTTCTTC,CASGAEISFEQFF,.,13,TRBJ2-1,.,TRBV2
TGTGCCAGCAGCCCCGGGGGGGGGTACTATGGCTACACCTTC,CASSPGGGYYGYTF,.,14,TRBJ1-2,.,TRBV5-5
TGTGCCAGCGGTATAGCGGGGGGCGGTTCGGGGGCCCAGTACTTC,CASGIAGGGSGAQYF,TRBD2,15,TRBJ2-5,.,TRBV6-5
TGTGCCAGCAGCTTAGGGACAGTTTTTCTGAACACTGAAGCTTTCTTT,CASSLGTVFLNTEAFF,.,16,TRBJ1-1,once,TRBV7-8
TGTGCCAGCAGTCCCCGGGACAGGATCCCGAAAGGCTACACCTTC,CASSPRDRIPKGYTF,TRBD1,15,TRBJ1-2,.,TRBV27
TGCGCCAGCAGCGGGATTGGCAGGGCAACTAACTATGGCTACCCCTTC,CASSGIGRATNYGYPF,.,16,TRBJ1-2,.,TRBV5-1
TGTGCCAGCAGTGGTGGGAGGGGGACAATTTCCTACGAGCAGTACTTC,CASSGGRGTISYEQYF,.,16,TRBJ2-7,.,TRBV6-1
TGTGCCAGCAGCTTAAGGCGGGGGGCGGGGGACAGCTCCTACAATGAGCAGTTCTTC,CASSLRRGAGDSSYNEQFF,.,19,TRBJ2-1,few,TRBV7-8
TGTGCCAGCAGCTTGGCCGGCAGGGGCGGGGAGCAGTACTTC,CASSLAGRGGEQYF,.,14,TRBJ2-7,.,TRBV5-5
TGTGCCAGTAGTCCCAACCCTGGGGCAGGGGAGAGTGAAAAACTGTTTTTT,CASSPNPGAGESEKLFF,.,17,TRBJ1-4,.,TRBV19
TGTGCCAGCAGGGCGGGGGAGCTCTACAATGAGCAGTTCTTC,CASRAGELYNEQFF,TRBD2,14,TRBJ2-1,.,TRBV5-6
TGTGCCAGCAGTTTCACCGCGGCTTACGCTGAAGCTTTCTTT,CASSFTAAYAEAFF,.,14,TRBJ1-1,.,TRBV27
TGTGCCAGCAGTTCTAGACAGGTGGAAGGCTACACCTTC,CASSSRQVEGYTF,.,13,TRBJ1-2,.,TRBV2
TGCGCCAGCAGCCTTTCGACAGTGAATAATTCACCCCTCCACTTT,CASSLSTVNNSPLHF,.,15,TRBJ1-6,once,TRBV5-1
TGCAGCGTTGGACAGGGAGTCAACATTCAGTACTTC,CSVGQGVNIQYF,TRBD1,12,TRBJ2-4,.,TRBV29-1
TGTGCCAGCAGCCAAACCCGCGGGGGGGCCGGTGAAAAACTGTTTTTT,CASSQTRGGAGEKLFF,.,16,TRBJ1-4,.,TRBV7-9
TGTGCCAGCAGCCGGGACTTTACCGACCAAGAGACCCAGTACTTC,CASSRDFTDQETQYF,.,15,TRBJ2-5,once,TRBV7-2
TGTGCCTTCCACAGGGAGTCGGACACTGAAGCTTTCTTT,CAFHRESDTEAFF,.,13,TRBJ1-1,many,TRBV30
TGTGCCAGCAGTGATTCTAGCGGGGGCTCCTACGAGCAGTACTTC,CASSDSSGGSYEQYF,TRBD2,15,TRBJ2-7,few,TRBV5-4
TGTGCCAGCGTTGGGACAGGAGACTTCAACTATGGCTACACCTTC,CASVGTGDFNYGYTF,TRBD1,15,TRBJ1-2,.,TRBV6-1
TGCAGCGTTTGGGACAGGCAAACTGAAGCTTTCTTT,CSVWDRQTEAFF,TRBD1,12,TRBJ1-1,.,TRBV29-1
TGTGCCAGCAGTGAAGAACTACTGACTCAAGAGACCCAGTACTTC,CASSEELLTQETQYF,.,15,TRBJ2-5,.,TRBV6-1